The 12 T cell receptor beta chains reported below all come from one sample, sequenced in a study of T cells in women clearing cervical HPV infection. Profiling relied on immunoSEQ multiplex PCR, and the TCRdb table lists in-frame clones only, not all of them. This sample's clone table lists 20,000 to 25,000 clones. The sample taken for sequencing was blood buffy coat. All receptors come from a woman aged 18 to 69 with a cervical HPV16 infection that either progressed to CIN3+ or cleared (not recorded which).

On this clone itself: The read ends 3 residues shy of where the CDR3 ends; the end is completed using the germline J gene. The chain combines TRBV5-1 with TRBJ2-5; TRBD1 matches at 7 bases. The CDR3 runs to 14 residues. Germline trimming cut 1 base from V and 5 bases from J; bases unmatched to any gene: 5. CDR1 and CDR2 (germline): SGHRS, YFSETQ. CDR3: CASSLLGGGETQYF. Partial CDR3 DNA: TGCGCCAGCAGCTTGTTAGGGGGCGGTGAGACC.

Incomplete CDR3 DNA: TGCAGCGTCAGCAGGGGGAATAATTCACCG. Protein sequence: CSVSRGNNSP. The complete CDR3 protein is CSVSRGNNSPLFF. The J gene is TRBJ2-2, the V gene TRBV29-1; 7 bases map to TRBD1. The sequence runs out 3 residues before the end of the CDR3; the remainder is reconstructed from the germline J gene. The CDR3 is 13 amino acids. CDR1 SQVTM and CDR2 ANQGSEA come from the germline V gene.

CDR3 in amino acids: CASSLSGDSYEQYF. CDR3 DNA, as far as it was read: TGTGCCAGCTCACTCTCCGGGGACAGCTACGAG. The chain employs TRBV18 and TRBJ2-7; 7 bases are a match to TRBD1. The read ends 3 residues before the CDR3 terminus; that terminus is restored from the germline J gene. V trimming: 4 bases; J trimming: 3 bases; junction bases outside the gene matches: 6. The CDR3 spans 14 residues. Per germline, CDR1 KGHSH and CDR2 LQKENI.

Turning to this clone: The read terminates 3 residues before the CDR3 end, so the remaining end is supplied by the germline J gene. The chain combines TRBV25-1 with TRBJ2-3, with D hard to call. The V gene's germline CDR1 is MGHDK and CDR2 SYGVNS. Trimming left V 5 bases short and J 2 bases short, with 5 bases between. CDR3 length equals 12 residues. The CDR3 sequence is CASSLLTDTQYF. CDR3 DNA, as far as it was read: TGTGCCAGCAGTCTTCTCACAGATACG. Full variable domain (missing parts from reference TRBV25-1 and TRBJ2-3): EADIYQTPRYLVIGTGKKITLECSQTMGHDKMYWYQQDPGMELHLIHYSYGVNSTEKGDLSSESTVSRIRTEHFPLTLESARPSHTSQYLCASSLLTDTQYFGPGTRLTVL.

Remarks on this clone: The CDR3 extends 3 residues past the end of the read, so its final part is completed from the germline J gene. The J gene is TRBJ1-1, the V gene TRBV7-2, with a possible D match to TRBD1 (6 bases). CDR1 is SGHTA, CDR2 FQGNSA, per germline. The CDR3 contains 15 residues. The CDR3 protein is CASSPTGLTPYEAFF. CDR3 DNA, as far as it was read: TGTGCCAGCAGCCCGACAGGCCTGACCCCCTACGAG.

Concerning this clone itself: The read terminates 3 residues before the CDR3 end, so the remaining end is supplied by the germline J gene. This chain links TRBV19 with TRBJ2-3, with TRBD2 as a possible D gene (6 bases). Germline assignment: CDR1 LNHDA and CDR2 SQIVND (reference sequence). The CDR3 loop spans 16 amino acids. CDR3 loop: CASSSQAGPGGQPQYF. CDR3 DNA, as far as it was read: TGTGCCAGTAGTAGCCAGGCGGGGCCCGGGGGTCAGCCG.

A note on this clone: From the germline J gene comes the end of the CDR3, since the read stops 3 residues before it. The genes are TRBV7-8 and TRBJ2-7; TRBD2 agrees at 9 bases. The CDR3 is 14 residues long. The J segment lost 4 bases and the V segment lost 5 bases, leaving 6 bases of the junction unmatched. CDR1 and CDR2 from the germline V gene are SGHVS and FQNEAQ. The sequenced part of the CDR3 DNA is TGTGCCAGCAGCCTTAGCGGGAGACTGTACGAG. This gives the protein CASSLSGRLYE. The whole CDR3 is CASSLSGRLYEQYF. Based on the CDR3 plus reference TRBV7-8 and TRBJ2-7, the full variable domain is GAGVSQSPRYKVAKRGQDVALRCDPISGHVSLFWYQQALGQGPEFLTYFQNEAQLDKSGLPSDRFFAERPEGSVSTLKIQRTQQEDSAVYLCASSLSGRLYEQYFGPGTRLTVT.

Regarding this clone: The missing CDR3 end, 3 residues past where the read stops, is filled in from the germline J gene. The rearrangement uses TRBV28 and TRBJ1-5; TRBD1 matches 10 bases. The CDR3 consists of 14 residues. Germline loops: CDR1 MDHEN, CDR2 SYDVKM. Trimming cost V 9 bases and J 7 bases; bases outside gene matches: 9. CDR3 protein: CASGGTGVGQPQHF. The CDR3 bases that were read are TGTGCCAGTGGGGGGACAGGGGTAGGGCAGCCC. The full variable domain, its missing parts supplied by reference TRBV28 and TRBJ1-5, is DVKVTQSSRYLVKRTGEKVFLECVQDMDHENMFWYRQDPGLGLRLIYFSYDVKMKEKGDIPEGYSVSREKKERFSLILESASTNQTSMYLCASGGTGVGQPQHFGDGTRLSIL.

Turning to this clone: The read ends 3 residues before the CDR3 terminus; that terminus is restored from the germline J gene. V usage is TRBV6-1 and J usage is TRBJ2-1, with a possible D match to TRBD2 (5 bases). V was trimmed by 3 bases and J by 9 bases, leaving 9 bases between them. This CDR3 contains 12 residues. CDR1 MNHNS and CDR2 SASEGT come from the germline V gene. CDR3 sequence reads: CASSEMRAEQFF. CDR3 bases read: TGTGCCAGCAGTGAGATGAGGGCTGAG.

Frequency places this clone as medium-sized (0.01 to 0.1%). With the read ending 3 residues before the CDR3 end, the germline J gene is used to fill in that end. V and J are TRBV20-1 and TRBJ2-5; 7 nucleotides match TRBD1. V lost 5 bases and J lost 1; bases outside the gene matches: 10. This CDR3 region has 15 residues. The germline gives CDR1 DFQATT, CDR2 SNEGSKA (reference sequence). CDR3 sequence: CSAHGDSFTQETQYF. The CDR3 bases that were read are TGCAGTGCTCACGGGGACAGCTTCACCCAAGAGACC.

As for this clone: The read falls 3 residues short of the CDR3 end, and the missing part is taken from the germline J gene. The chain recombines TRBV7-2 with TRBJ2-1; weak D call: TRBD1 (6 bases). Trimming removed 5 bases at V and 6 bases at J, with 17 bases between. The CDR3 consists of 15 residues. The germline V gene has CDR1 SGHTA and CDR2 FQGNSA. CDR3 in amino acids: CASSPTGGPLNEQFF. The covered CDR3 bases are TGTGCCAGCAGCCCGACAGGAGGTCCCCTCAATGAG. Full variable domain (outside the CDR3, taken from reference TRBV7-2 and TRBJ2-1): GAGVSQSPSNKVTEKGKDVELRCDPISGHTALYWYRQSLGQGLEFLIYFQGNSAPDKSGLPSDRFSAERTGGSVSTLTIQRTQQEDSAVYLCASSPTGGPLNEQFFGPGTRLTVL.

A word on this clone: The CDR3 end lies 3 residues beyond the end of the read and is filled in from the germline J gene. The genes are TRBV6-4 and TRBJ2-1; unclear D gene. Germline V gives CDR1 MRHNA, CDR2 SNTAGT. Deletions cut 4 bases from V and 4 bases from J, with 14 bases between. CDR3 length equals 15 residues. Here the CDR3 reads CASSVSGLPYNEQFF. The CDR3 DNA, read in part, is TGTGCCAGCAGTGTCAGTGGGCTACCATACAATGAG.